The clone carrying this T cell receptor beta chain was found a few times. Here immunoSEQ multiplex PCR was the method, and the copy in TCRdb shows in-frame clones only, minus some. The table records some 140,000 clones, 88% of them present only once. These data belong to a study of control samples from healthy donors and cancer patients. CDR3 size: 15 residues. Germline CDR1 MGHRA, CDR2 YSYEKL. V was pared by 1 base and J by 7 bases, with 8 bases of the junction left unmatched. This TCR was recovered from a young woman in good health. The chain has TRBV4-1 and TRBJ1-2; 8 bases fit TRBD1. What was sequenced was blood. CDR3 loop: CASSQVGQGAGGYTF. As DNA, the CDR3 is TGCGCCAGCAGCCAAGTCGGGCAGGGGGCGGGTGGCTACACCTTC.